Listed here are 5 T cell receptor beta chains from one sample, sequenced in a study of blood T cell repertoires in COVID-19 (dated by TCRdb to about 2020). The library was built by means of the immunoSEQ multiplex PCR assay. TCRdb carries this immuneACCESS record with in-frame sequences only. Its versions omit some clonotypes, under half of them owing to an unresolved V gene in the studies checked, with the rest unexplained. This sample gives roughly 45,000 clones in total; 70% to 90% of them show up just once. The ten largest account for about 3% of the sample. Sequencing input: peripheral blood. The receptors stem from a woman of 80 years or more with COVID-19, enrolled during active disease.

The chain has TRBV10-3 and TRBJ1-2, with D possibly being TRBD1 (5 bases). The length of the CDR3 is 14 residues. CDR1 is ENHRY, CDR2 SYGVKD, per germline. V dropped 6 bases and J dropped 2 bases, with 13 bases sitting between them. The CDR3 DNA reads as TGTGCCATCAGACCGGGACTGAGAAACTATGGCTACACCTTC. It is translated as CAIRPGLRNYGYTF.

This chain connects TRBV5-1 to TRBJ2-7; 14 bases line up with TRBD2. Trimming removed 4 bases from V and 6 bases from J; junction bases left unmatched: 3. The CDR3 covers 14 residues. Germline CDR1 SGHRS, CDR2 YFSETQ. The CDR3 protein is CASSQGLAGAEQYF. CDR3 DNA sequence: TGCGCCAGCAGCCAGGGACTAGCGGGAGCCGAGCAGTACTTC.

DNA of the CDR3: TGTGCCAGCAGTTTATCCTCGGGGTTCTATGGCTACACCTTC. Translating gives CASSLSSGFYGYTF. The chain recombines TRBV28 with TRBJ1-2; D unresolved. V was trimmed by 1 base and J by 4 bases, leaving 10 bases between them. The CDR3 runs 14 residues. CDR1 and CDR2 from the germline V gene are MDHEN and SYDVKM.

The V call is TRBV24-1, the J call TRBJ2-1; D perhaps matches TRBD1 (7 bases). V lost 5 bases, J lost 1 base, and 17 bases lay in between. Per germline, CDR1 KGHDR and CDR2 SFDVKD. The CDR3 is 17 amino acids. The CDR3 here is CATSGRYAGQSYNEQFF. For the CDR3, the DNA is TGTGCCACCAGTGGAAGATACGCGGGACAGTCCTACAATGAGCAGTTCTTC.

The chain recombines TRBV7-3 with TRBJ1-6; 9 bases line up with TRBD1. CDR1 and CDR2 (germline): SGHTA, FQGTGA. The V gene end was trimmed by 5 bases and the J gene end by 7 bases; junction bases not matched to a gene: 6. The CDR3 consists of 15 residues. The CDR3 region has the DNA TGTGCCAGCAGCCAAACCGGGACAGGGAATTCACCCCTCCACTTT. Protein sequence: CASSQTGTGNSPLHF.